This T cell receptor (beta chain) was profiled in a study of cytomegalovirus exposure and HLA in healthy donors. Each of the donors was a healthy bone marrow donor. The CDR3 covers 13 residues. V lost 9 bases and J lost 6; bases outside the gene matches: 6. The germline V gene encodes CDR1 LGHNT and CDR2 FRNRAP. Use of 60 Vbeta and 13 Jbeta primers characterized the PCR. The table came from immunoSEQ multiplex PCR; TCRdb's copy has only in-frame clones and leaves some out. Among about 220,000 clones listed, less than 85% were seen once. The chain uses TRBV12-5 and TRBJ2-1; 9 bases agree with TRBD2. What was sequenced was PBMCs. The sequence was obtained from a man aged 18 to 29 in good health and CMV-seronegative. In DNA, the CDR3 is TGTGCTAGCGAGCGGGAGGAGGTCAATGAGCAGTTCTTC. Protein product: CASEREEVNEQFF.